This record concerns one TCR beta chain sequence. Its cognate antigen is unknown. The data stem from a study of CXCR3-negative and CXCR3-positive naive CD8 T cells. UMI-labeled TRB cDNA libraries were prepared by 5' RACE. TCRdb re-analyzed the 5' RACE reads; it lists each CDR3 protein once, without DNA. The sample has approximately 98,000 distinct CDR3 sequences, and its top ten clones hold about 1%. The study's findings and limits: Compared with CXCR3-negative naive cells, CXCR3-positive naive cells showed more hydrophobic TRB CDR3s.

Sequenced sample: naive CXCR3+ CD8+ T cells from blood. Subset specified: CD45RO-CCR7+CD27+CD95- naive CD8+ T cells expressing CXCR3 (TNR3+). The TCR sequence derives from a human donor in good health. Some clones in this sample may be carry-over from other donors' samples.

The CDR3 loop reads CASRVGETQYF. The V and J genes are TRBV3-1 and TRBJ2-5. The CDR3 contains 11 residues. The germline gives CDR1 LGHDT, CDR2 YNNKEL (reference sequence).